Following are 22 T cell receptor beta chains from one sample sequenced in a study of cytomegalovirus exposure and HLA in healthy donors. A multiplex PCR was run with 60 Vbeta primers and 13 Jbeta primers. The table came from immunoSEQ multiplex PCR; TCRdb's copy has only in-frame clones and leaves some out. The listing records over 150,000 clones. Input material: PBMCs. The receptors were sampled from a boy aged 10-17 years in good health and CMV-seronegative.

The chain employs TRBV6-4 and TRBJ1-3, with D tentatively TRBD1 (6 bases). Germline loops: CDR1 MRHNA, CDR2 SNTAGT. V was shortened by 0 bases and J by 4 bases, with 19 bases between the two germline ends. CDR3 length: 18 residues. CDR3 DNA: TGTGCCAGCAGTGACTCGAACAGAGGGGGGGGTTCCGGAAACACCATATATTTT. Protein product: CASSDSNRGGGSGNTIYF.

The V gene is TRBV19, the J gene TRBJ1-2, with a weak D call TRBD1 (6 bases). The CDR3 extends over 15 amino acids. Trimming took off 2 bases at V and 2 bases at J, with 12 bases between the two ends. Germline CDR1 and CDR2: LNHDA and SQIVND (reference sequence). The CDR3 here is CASSITGPTNYGYTF. For the CDR3, the DNA is TGTGCCAGTAGTATAACAGGGCCTACGAACTATGGCTACACCTTC.

The V gene is TRBV5-4, the J gene TRBJ1-6, with TRBD1 matching over 8 bases. The J segment lost 8 bases and the V segment lost 4 bases, leaving 17 bases of the junction unmatched. Germline V gene lookup returns CDR1 SGHNT and CDR2 YYREEE (reference sequence). The CDR3 length is 18 residues. CDR3 nucleotides: TGTGCCAGCAGCGCTAAGCATACAGGGGGGAAAAACTATTCACCCCTCCACTTT. This sequence encodes CASSAKHTGGKNYSPLHF.

This sequence joins TRBV18 and TRBJ2-2, with TRBD2 as a possible D gene (5 bases). CDR1 and CDR2 from the germline V gene are KGHSH and LQKENI. V shed 6 bases and J shed 4 bases, with 21 bases lying between them. This CDR3 region has 17 residues. Here the CDR3 reads CASSVRSPGSGTGELFF. Here the CDR3 DNA reads TGTGCCAGCTCGGTTCGTTCCCCGGGGAGTGGCACCGGGGAGCTGTTTTTT.

The CDR3: CASSSRQGWGDTEAFF. The DNA for the CDR3 is TGCGCCAGCAGCTCCAGACAGGGCTGGGGGGACACTGAAGCTTTCTTT. The chain recombines TRBV5-1 with TRBJ1-1, with 7 nucleotides matching TRBD1. Germline CDR1 SGHRS, CDR2 YFSETQ. V trimming: 3 bases; J trimming: 3 bases; junction bases outside the gene matches: 11. This CDR3 region has 16 residues.

The CDR3 spells CSVGAGKGYEQYF. The CDR3 DNA reads TGCAGCGTTGGGGCGGGGAAAGGATACGAGCAGTACTTC. The rearrangement joins TRBV29-1 to TRBJ2-7; possibly TRBD2 for D (6 bases). Germline lookup yields CDR1 SQVTM and CDR2 ANQGSEA. V lost 4 bases, J lost 4 bases, and 14 bases lay in between. The CDR3 sequence is 13 residues long.

The rearrangement uses TRBV7-9 and TRBJ2-7, with D maybe TRBD1 (5 bases). The V and J ends lost 5 bases and 6 bases respectively, with 14 bases between them. Germline assignment: CDR1 SEHNR and CDR2 FQNEAQ (reference sequence). The CDR3 is 13 amino acids. CDR3 DNA sequence: TGTGCCAGCAGCCCGCAGGGCCGCGGCGAGCAGTACTTC. It is translated as CASSPQGRGEQYF.

The chain couples TRBV5-1 to TRBJ2-3; D remains unclear. The CDR3 has 12 amino acids. Germline CDR1 SGHRS, CDR2 YFSETQ. V was pared by 4 bases and J by 5 bases, with 8 bases between. CDR3 bases: TGCGCCAGCAGCCAGACAAAAGATACGCAGTATTTT. Translated: CASSQTKDTQYF. The variable domain in full, with the rest retrieved from reference TRBV5-1 and TRBJ2-3, is KAGVTQTPRYLIKTRGQQVTLSCSPISGHRSVSWYQQTPGQGLQFLFEYFSETQRNKGNFPGRFSGRQFSNSRSEMNVSTLELGDSALYLCASSQTKDTQYFGPGTRLTVL.

The rearrangement uses TRBV11-2 and TRBJ2-7; D may be TRBD1 (6 bases). The CDR3 is made up of 19 amino acids. The V end was cut by 4 bases, the J end by 6 bases, with 31 bases between. CDR1 and CDR2 (germline): SGHAT, FQNNGV. The CDR3 here is CASSWGQELATSSPFEQYF. CDR3 nucleotides: TGTGCCAGCAGCTGGGGGCAGGAACTGGCTACGTCTTCCCCCTTCGAGCAGTACTTC.

The chain carries TRBV6-6 and TRBJ1-4; D is unresolved. CDR1 and CDR2 (germline): MNHNY, SVGAGI (reference sequence). This CDR3 contains 14 residues. V was cut by 4 bases and J by 6 bases, with 12 bases left in between. In DNA, the CDR3 is TGTGCCAGCAGTTCCGGGGTTCACGATGAAAAACTGTTTTTT. This codes for CASSSGVHDEKLFF.

V gene TRBV2 combines with J gene TRBJ1-1, with a possible D match to TRBD1 (6 bases). Trimming shortened V by 5 bases and J by 0 bases, and 19 bases separated the two germline ends. The V gene's germline CDR1 is SNHLY and CDR2 FYNNEI. The CDR3 runs 17 residues. In DNA, the CDR3 is TGTGCCAGCAGTCCAAAACAGGGTTTACCGATGAACACTGAAGCTTTCTTT. The encoded protein is CASSPKQGLPMNTEAFF.

The J gene is TRBJ1-6, the V gene TRBV30; 9 bases agree with TRBD1. Trimming cost V 1 base and J 10 bases; bases outside gene matches: 2. The CDR3 runs to 13 residues. Germline V lookup: CDR1 GTSNPN, CDR2 SVGIG (reference sequence). CDR3 residues: CAWSEQGASPLHF. The CDR3 DNA is TGTGCCTGGAGTGAACAGGGGGCCTCACCCCTCCACTTT.

V is TRBV9 and J is TRBJ1-2; 9 nucleotides agree with TRBD1. The trim removed 0 bases at V and 4 bases at J, leaving 1 base unmatched. Germline values: CDR1 SGDLS, CDR2 YYNGEE. CDR3 length: 14 amino acids. CDR3 DNA: TGTGCCAGCAGCGTAGAACAGGGGGCCTATGGCTACACCTTC. Translation gives CASSVEQGAYGYTF.

This CDR3 is CAWSEGQVQPQHF. The CDR3, as DNA: TGTGCCTGGAGCGAGGGACAGGTACAGCCCCAGCATTTT. The chain carries TRBV30 and TRBJ1-5; 8 nucleotides line up with TRBD1. The CDR3 length is 13 residues. V dropped 3 bases and J dropped 7; count of bases not matched to a gene: 5. Germline values: CDR1 GTSNPN, CDR2 SVGIG (reference sequence).

The J gene is TRBJ1-4, the V gene TRBV19, with D unresolved. The CDR3 covers 12 residues. The V gene lost 2 bases and the J gene lost 5 bases, with 3 bases spanning the gap. Germline V gives CDR1 LNHDA, CDR2 SQIVND (reference sequence). Written as DNA, the CDR3 is TGTGCCAGTAGTATACAGAATGAAAAACTGTTTTTT. This sequence encodes CASSIQNEKLFF.

J is TRBJ1-2 and V is TRBV7-9, with TRBD1 matching 11 bases. The CDR3 extends over 18 amino acids. CDR1 is SEHNR and CDR2 is FQNEAQ in the germline V gene (reference sequence). Trimming removed 2 bases from V and 3 bases from J; junction bases left unmatched: 11. The CDR3 reads CASSLSQRGQGGYYGYTF. CDR3 DNA: TGTGCCAGCAGCTTAAGTCAGCGGGGACAGGGGGGATACTATGGCTACACCTTC.

The chain combines TRBV5-1 with TRBJ2-7; weak D call: TRBD2 (6 bases). Germline V lookup: CDR1 SGHRS, CDR2 YFSETQ. The ends were cut back, 3 bases at V and 0 bases at J, with 16 bases in the middle. CDR3 length equals 16 residues. The CDR3 DNA reads as TGCGCCAGCAGCTCAGGAGGGGCCCAAAGCTCCTACGAGCAGTACTTC. This codes for CASSSGGAQSSYEQYF.

The gene calls are TRBV7-8 and TRBJ2-5; maybe TRBD1 (7 bases). With 5 bases removed from V and 3 bases from J, the gap between germline ends came to 19 bases. The germline gives CDR1 SGHVS, CDR2 FQNEAQ. This CDR3 has 16 residues. Here the CDR3 DNA reads TGTGCCAGCAGCCCATTGACAGGGAGGACCAAAGAGACCCAGTACTTC. It codes for CASSPLTGRTKETQYF.

V usage is TRBV6-5 and J usage is TRBJ1-2; weak D call: TRBD1 (6 bases). V lost 3 bases, J lost 0 bases, and 8 bases lay in between. This CDR3 has 14 amino acids. Germline V CDR1 and CDR2: MNHEY, SVGAGI. The CDR3 region has the DNA TGTGCCAGCAGTTATTACAGGGCTAACTATGGCTACACCTTC. This encodes CASSYYRANYGYTF.

The chain links TRBV28 to TRBJ1-5, with no clear D. The CDR3 sequence is 12 residues long. The ends were cut back, 6 bases at V and 7 bases at J, with 10 bases in the middle. In germline, CDR1 is MDHEN, CDR2 SYDVKM. The CDR3, as DNA: TGTGCCAGCAGGACCCCGGGGCAGCCCCAGCATTTT. Its translation: CASRTPGQPQHF.

J is TRBJ1-4 and V is TRBV25-1, with a possible D match to TRBD1 (6 bases). CDR1 is MGHDK and CDR2 is SYGVNS in the germline V gene. Trimming removed 3 bases at V and 8 bases at J, with 16 bases between. The CDR3 is 15 residues long. CDR3 sequence (DNA): TGTGCCAGCAGTGATGCCGGGACAATTATCGAAAAACTGTTTTTT. Its protein product is CASSDAGTIIEKLFF.

CDR3 amino acids: CAWSGGGRHTGELFF. CDR3 DNA sequence: TGTGCCTGGAGTGGGGGAGGGCGTCACACCGGGGAGCTGTTTTTT. This chain uses TRBV30 with TRBJ2-2, with 7 bases that match TRBD2. CDR1 is GTSNPN and CDR2 is SVGIG in the germline V gene (reference sequence). The ends lost 1 base at V and 3 bases at J; junction bases unmatched: 5. CDR3 size: 15 residues.